These T cell receptor beta chains were read from a single sample in a study of cytomegalovirus exposure and HLA in healthy donors. Sequencing used immunoSEQ multiplex PCR; TCRdb keeps in-frame clones, though not all of them. The sample lists around 210,000 clones, 70% to 90% occurring once. What was sequenced was PBMCs. The receptors stem from a girl aged 2-9 years in good health and CMV-seronegative. Each CDR3 is given with its conserved first and last residue. The D gene is left open where the match is weak. Not every row has a clone size; where given, it reads once, few, many or a size class.

V,D,J,size,DNA,CDR3
TRBV2,-,TRBJ2-3,-,TGTGCCAGCAGCTCTCGGGTTGGACAGTATTTT,CASSSRVGQYF
TRBV9,-,TRBJ1-4,-,TGTGCCAGCAGCGTAGAGGACATGCCGTATGAAAAACTGTTTTTT,CASSVEDMPYEKLFF
TRBV29-1,-,TRBJ2-7,once,TGCAGCGTTGAAAGGCACAGCAAGCCCTACGAGCAGTACTTC,CSVERHSKPYEQYF
TRBV4-1,-,TRBJ1-4,-,TGCGCCAGCAGCCAAGAAGTCAGGGCAACTAATGAAAAACTGTTTTTT,CASSQEVRATNEKLFF
TRBV6-5,-,TRBJ1-3,-,TGTGCCAGCAGTTACTCAGTTCAGGGGACTGGAAACACCATATATTTT,CASSYSVQGTGNTIYF
TRBV4-1,TRBD1,TRBJ1-2,-,TGCGCCAGCAGGGATCAGGGGGCTAGGTATGGCTACACCTTC,CASRDQGARYGYTF
TRBV11-2,TRBD1,TRBJ1-1,-,TGTGCCAGCAGCTTAGATCACAGGGGCACTGAAGCTTTCTTT,CASSLDHRGTEAFF
TRBV6-5,-,TRBJ2-7,-,TGTGCCAGCACGGGGGCCTACGAGCAGTACTTC,CASTGAYEQYF
TRBV6-6,TRBD2,TRBJ2-1,few,TGTGCCAGCAGTCCCGGGACTAGCGGCTACAATGAGCAGTTCTTC,CASSPGTSGYNEQFF
TRBV25-1,TRBD1,TRBJ2-5,-,TGTGCCAGCAGTGAACCAGGGGGAGAGACCCAGTACTTC,CASSEPGGETQYF
TRBV7-3,TRBD1,TRBJ1-2,few,TGTGCCAGCAGCACTCAACAGGGGGTTGGCTACACCTTC,CASSTQQGVGYTF
TRBV30,TRBD1,TRBJ1-1,-,TGTGCCTGGAAGACGTGGACAGGGATGATAGGTCGCTCAGAAGCTTTCTTT,CAWKTWTGMIGRSEAFF
TRBV7-8,-,TRBJ2-3,-,TGTGCCAGCAGCTTATATAGGCAGGCGGGACGAGGGCGGGGAGGAGATACGCAGTATTTT,CASSLYRQAGRGRGGDTQYF
TRBV21-1,-,TRBJ1-4,-,TGTGCCAGCAGCGGGACATTTGAAAAACTGTTTTTT,CASSGTFEKLFF
TRBV2,-,TRBJ2-7,-,TGTGCCAGCTTAACTTTGGACAGAACCTACGAGCAGTACTTC,CASLTLDRTYEQYF
TRBV30,-,TRBJ1-3,few,TGTGCCTGGAGTTATCAGGGTCCAGGGCCTGGAAACACCATATATTTT,CAWSYQGPGPGNTIYF
TRBV27,TRBD2,TRBJ2-1,-,TGTGCCAGCAGTTTGGATAGCGGGGGGGTCATCTACAATGAGCAGTTCTTC,CASSLDSGGVIYNEQFF
TRBV7-3,-,TRBJ2-1,-,TGTGCCAGCAGCCGAGGGGGAAATGAGCAGTTCTTC,CASSRGGNEQFF
TRBV7-2,TRBD1,TRBJ1-2,-,TGTGCCAGCAGCTTAGACTCGGGACAGGGACCCTATGGCTACACCTTC,CASSLDSGQGPYGYTF
TRBV11-2,-,TRBJ2-7,-,TGTGCCAGCAGCTTAGTCTCTAGAAAGCGCTCCTACGAGCAGTACTTC,CASSLVSRKRSYEQYF
TRBV27,-,TRBJ2-5,-,TGTGCCAGCAGTTTATCCTCCCAGGGGAGCTGGGAGACCCAGTACTTC,CASSLSSQGSWETQYF
TRBV5-1,TRBD1,TRBJ1-1,-,TGCGCCAGCAGCTGGACCGGGACAGGGAACACTGAAGCTTTCTTT,CASSWTGTGNTEAFF
TRBV4-1,TRBD1,TRBJ1-5,few,TGCGCCAGCAGTTATGGGACAGGGAGCAATCAGCCCCAGCATTTT,CASSYGTGSNQPQHF
TRBV18,TRBD2,TRBJ2-7,-,TGTGCCAGCTCACCGCTAGCGGGGTCCTACGAGCAGTACTTC,CASSPLAGSYEQYF
TRBV27,-,TRBJ2-1,-,TGTGCCAGCAGTTTATCCCATCCTATAGACCGGAGAGTCACCTACAATGAGCAGTTCTTC,CASSLSHPIDRRVTYNEQFF
TRBV9,TRBD1,TRBJ2-3,-,TGTGCCAGCAGCGTAGGGGACAGTAGAAACACAGATACGCAGTATTTT,CASSVGDSRNTDTQYF
TRBV7-9,-,TRBJ1-2,-,TGTGCCAGCAGCCTTACAGGAGCCTATGGCTACACCTTC,CASSLTGAYGYTF
TRBV30,-,TRBJ1-3,-,TGTGCCTGGAGTCCCACACGCCAGGGCCTCTCTGGAAACACCATATATTTT,CAWSPTRQGLSGNTIYF
TRBV7-8,TRBD1,TRBJ2-7,-,TGTGCCAGCAGCTCGGGACAGGGGTTTACCTACGAGCAGTACTTC,CASSSGQGFTYEQYF
TRBV27,-,TRBJ2-7,-,TGTGCCAGCAGTTTCGGGGGAACTTACTTAGAGCAGTACTTC,CASSFGGTYLEQYF
TRBV15,-,TRBJ2-7,-,TGTGCCACCAGCAGAGGCAGGGTAGACTACGAGCAGTACTTC,CATSRGRVDYEQYF
TRBV6-1,-,TRBJ2-7,once,TGTGCCAGCAGTGCGCTAACCGAGAACTACGAGCAGTACTTC,CASSALTENYEQYF
TRBV20-1,-,TRBJ1-4,-,TGCAGTGCTAGGGGGCATGAAAAACTGTTTTTT,CSARGHEKLFF
TRBV18,-,TRBJ1-1,-,TGTGCCAGCTCACCACTCTCTCCGAACACTGAAGCTTTCTTT,CASSPLSPNTEAFF
TRBV2,TRBD2,TRBJ2-2,-,TGTGCCAGTCGACTAGCTGTCAACACCGGGGAGCTGTTTTTT,CASRLAVNTGELFF
TRBV5-1,-,TRBJ2-7,-,TGCGCCAGCAGCTGGGCCGGGACAAACTCCTACGAGCAGTACTTC,CASSWAGTNSYEQYF
TRBV5-1,TRBD1,TRBJ2-7,once,TGCGCCAGCAGCTTAGGGACAGGATTCTCCTACGAGCAGTACTTC,CASSLGTGFSYEQYF
TRBV18,-,TRBJ1-5,-,TGTGCCAGCTCGCAACAGGTTGGGCGGAATCAGCCCCAGCATTTT,CASSQQVGRNQPQHF
TRBV6-4,-,TRBJ2-2,-,TGTGCCAGCAGTGAGGAGTCCAACACCGGGGAGCTGTTTTTT,CASSEESNTGELFF
TRBV29-1,TRBD2,TRBJ2-3,few,TGCAGCGTTGAGTCGCGGGGGGGCACAGATACGCAGTATTTT,CSVESRGGTDTQYF
TRBV18,TRBD1,TRBJ2-1,-,TGTGCCAGCTCACAGTCTCGGGACAGGGCGGATGAGCAGTTCTTC,CASSQSRDRADEQFF
TRBV2,TRBD2,TRBJ2-3,-,TGTGCCAGCAAAATGGAGAGCGGGGGCGTAGTCACAGATACGCAGTATTTT,CASKMESGGVVTDTQYF
TRBV19,-,TRBJ2-1,-,TGTGCCAGTAGTATCGGGTTTGACAATGAGCAGTTCTTC,CASSIGFDNEQFF
TRBV2,-,TRBJ1-2,-,TGTGCCAGCGTCCCTGACGAGGGCTATGGCTACACCTTC,CASVPDEGYGYTF
TRBV5-1,-,TRBJ2-7,-,TGCGCCAGCAGCCGGGGGAGATCCTACGAGCAGTACTTC,CASSRGRSYEQYF
TRBV5-4,TRBD1,TRBJ1-2,-,TGTGCCAGCAGCCGCCAGGGGGCGCAGAATGGCTACACCTTC,CASSRQGAQNGYTF
TRBV5-1,TRBD1,TRBJ2-1,-,TGCGCCAGCAGCTTGGGGACAGGGGGGTCCTACAATGAGCAGTTCTTC,CASSLGTGGSYNEQFF
TRBV11-2,TRBD2,TRBJ2-7,once,TGTGCCAGCGGCGGGAGTCCCCCCTACGAGCAGTACTTC,CASGGSPPYEQYF
TRBV19,TRBD1,TRBJ2-4,few,TGTGCCAGTAGTATCCCTCTGGGAGGACAGGGTTTCTTCAGAGCCAAAAACATTCAGTACTTC,CASSIPLGGQGFFRAKNIQYF
TRBV7-3,TRBD2,TRBJ2-1,-,TGTGCCAGCAGCTTAGTAGCGGGGGGCTCGTACAATGAGCAGTTCTTC,CASSLVAGGSYNEQFF
TRBV7-9,TRBD2,TRBJ2-7,once,TGTGCCAGCAGCGCATCAGTAGCGGGTGCCTACGAGCAGTACTTC,CASSASVAGAYEQYF
TRBV7-9,TRBD1,TRBJ1-2,-,TGTTCCAGCAGCTTAGCTGACAGGGCCTATGGCTACACCTTC,CSSSLADRAYGYTF
TRBV9,TRBD1,TRBJ2-7,-,TGTGCCAGCAGGGGGACAGGTTCCTACGAGCAGTACTTC,CASRGTGSYEQYF
TRBV30,-,TRBJ1-1,few,TGTGCCTGGAGTACCGATGGGGCCACTGAAGCTTTCTTT,CAWSTDGATEAFF
TRBV6-5,-,TRBJ2-1,-,TGTGCCAGCAGTTACGGGGCGGGGTACAATGAGCAGTTCTTC,CASSYGAGYNEQFF